These 2 T cell receptor beta chains share one sample of origin, sequenced in a study of T cell changes during pregnancy in multiple sclerosis (dated by TCRdb to the late 2010s). Library construction relied on the immunoSEQ multiplex PCR assay. Entries here come from immuneACCESS through TCRdb and include only in-frame sequences with V and J called. Some clones fail to appear in such tables; in the studies checked, an unresolved V gene covers under half of the shortfall, and the cause of the remainder is unknown. This sample comprises about 73,000 clones, roughly 90% of them detected only once. Jointly, the top ten make up over 7.5% of the sample. Sequencing was performed on peripheral blood, taken after pregnancy. The receptors originated from a female donor in good health, enrolled as a control in a pregnancy study.

The CDR3 here is CASSSQTGDGEQYF. The CDR3 DNA is TGTGCCAGCAGCTCTCAAACAGGGGACGGCGAGCAGTACTTC. This chain links TRBV7-8 with TRBJ2-7; 7 nucleotides align to TRBD1. The CDR3 extends over 14 amino acids. Looked up from germline, CDR1 is SGHVS and CDR2 is FQNEAQ. Trimming removed 4 bases from V and 6 bases from J; junction bases left unmatched: 9.

The CDR3 nucleotides are TGTGCCAGCAGCTTGGGAGCGGGAGGAATGAACACCGGGGAGCTGTTTTTT. Amino acid sequence: CASSLGAGGMNTGELFF. V and J are TRBV5-8 and TRBJ2-2; 9 nucleotides match TRBD2. The CDR3 sequence is 17 residues long. V lost 0 bases and J lost 1; bases outside the gene matches: 4. Germline V gene lookup returns CDR1 SGHTS and CDR2 YDEGEE.